One and the same sample provided the 29 T cell receptor beta chains below, sequenced in a study of cytomegalovirus exposure and HLA in healthy donors. Primers included in the PCR were 60 Vbeta and 13 Jbeta primers. Sequenced by immunoSEQ multiplex PCR; TCRdb stores in-frame clones only, minus some. This sample has roughly 200,000 clones, with 75% to 85% found just once. Sequenced input: PBMCs. All receptors come from a woman aged 55-70 years in good health and CMV-seropositive.

The CDR3 reads CAISQGAEEKLFF. The CDR3 nucleotides are TGTGCCATCAGCCAGGGGGCAGAGGAAAAACTGTTTTTT. V and J are TRBV10-3 and TRBJ1-4, with 8 bases identical to TRBD1. CDR3 length: 13 residues. Germline values: CDR1 ENHRY, CDR2 SYGVKD. V lost 6 bases, J lost 8 bases, and 5 bases stayed unmatched.

The CDR3 protein is CASSPAGVGGEKLFF. The DNA for the CDR3 is TGCGCCAGCAGCCCCGCGGGGGTTGGAGGTGAAAAACTGTTTTTT. J is TRBJ1-4 and V is TRBV4-1; D is possibly TRBD1 (5 bases). This CDR3 contains 15 residues. Trimming stripped 4 bases from V and 7 bases from J, with 16 bases between. From germline, CDR1 is MGHRA and CDR2 YSYEKL.

This chain uses TRBV28 with TRBJ1-3, with D uncertain. The CDR3 is made up of 16 amino acids. Trimming took off 6 bases at V and 0 bases at J, with 15 bases between the two ends. CDR1 is MDHEN, CDR2 SYDVKM, per germline. The CDR3 DNA reads TGTGCCAGCAGCCCACCGGGGAGCGGCTCTGGAAACACCATATATTTT. It specifies CASSPPGSGSGNTIYF. The full variable domain, with the rest looked up from reference TRBV28 and TRBJ1-3, is DVKVTQSSRYLVKRTGEKVFLECVQDMDHENMFWYRQDPGLGLRLIYFSYDVKMKEKGDIPEGYSVSREKKERFSLILESASTNQTSMYLCASSPPGSGSGNTIYFGEGSWLTVV.

The chain carries TRBV5-1 and TRBJ2-1, with 7 bases identical to TRBD2. Germline CDR1 reads SGHRS; CDR2 reads YFSETQ. The CDR3 runs to 16 residues. The V and J ends lost 5 bases and 4 bases, in that order; junction bases with no gene match: 12. The chain's CDR3 is CASSDGLSGAYNEQFF. The CDR3 DNA is TGCGCCAGCAGTGATGGACTAAGCGGGGCTTACAATGAGCAGTTCTTC.

Turning to this clone: Distinct nucleotide sequences in the sample also encode this CDR3. This chain uses TRBV18 with TRBJ1-2, with 7 bases that match TRBD1. The CDR3 is 12 residues long. J lost 5 bases, V lost 5 bases, and 2 bases had no gene match. Germline V gives CDR1 KGHSH, CDR2 LQKENI. CDR3 in DNA: TGTGCCAGCTCAACGACAGGGTATGGCTACACCTTC. It is translated as CASSTTGYGYTF.

This clone showed up just a few times. The chain employs TRBV7-2 and TRBJ1-1, with D tentatively TRBD1 (5 bases). This CDR3 comprises 13 residues. The V and J ends lost 4 bases and 1 base respectively, with 7 bases between them. CDR1 and CDR2 (germline): SGHTA, FQGNSA. Written as DNA, the CDR3 is TGTGCCAGCAGCTACGACAGGAACACTGAAGCTTTCTTT. It is translated as CASSYDRNTEAFF.

This chain joins TRBV4-1 and TRBJ2-2, with D possibly being TRBD1 (6 bases). Trimming took off 1 base at V and 6 bases at J, with 18 bases between the two ends. The CDR3 covers 17 residues. Germline V lookup: CDR1 MGHRA, CDR2 YSYEKL. CDR3 residues: CASSQGLRGRASGELFF. As DNA, the CDR3 is TGCGCCAGCAGCCAAGGTCTCAGGGGACGAGCCTCCGGGGAGCTGTTTTTT.

This chain links TRBV6-5 with TRBJ2-1, with 7 nucleotides matching TRBD1. The CDR3 totals 14 residues. Trimming cost V 5 bases and J 2 bases; bases outside gene matches: 3. Germline V lookup: CDR1 MNHEY, CDR2 SVGAGI. The DNA for the CDR3 is TGTGCCAGCAGTCGGGACAGCCCCTACAATGAGCAGTTCTTC. Protein: CASSRDSPYNEQFF.

V is TRBV5-1 and J is TRBJ2-7, with D perhaps matching TRBD2 (6 bases). The germline V gene encodes CDR1 SGHRS and CDR2 YFSETQ. The V end lost 4 bases, the J end lost 5 bases, and 19 bases lay between the germline ends. The CDR3 length is 15 residues. CDR3 residues: CASSRSAGNGDEQYF. The CDR3 nucleotides are TGCGCCAGCAGCCGCTCCGCGGGGAATGGGGACGAGCAGTACTTC.

The CDR3 DNA follows: TGTGCCAGCAGTTTATTGACAGGGACGGGCACTGAAGCTTTCTTT. It translates to CASSLLTGTGTEAFF. The chain links TRBV28 to TRBJ1-1; 7 bases are a match to TRBD1. Trimming cost V 1 base and J 4 bases; bases outside gene matches: 6. The germline CDR1 and CDR2 sequences are MDHEN and SYDVKM. This CDR3 spans 15 amino acids.

This sequence joins TRBV10-3 and TRBJ1-1; TRBD1 agrees at 7 bases. J was trimmed by 1 base and V by 8 bases; bases with no gene match: 7. Germline-derived CDR1 and CDR2 are ENHRY and SYGVKD. The CDR3 extends over 14 amino acids. In nucleotides, the CDR3 is TGTGCCATCGTTGGGGACAGTAGGAACACTGAAGCTTTCTTT. Translated, it gives CAIVGDSRNTEAFF.

This sequence joins TRBV6-1 and TRBJ1-1; a possible D gene is TRBD1 (6 bases). Germline lookup yields CDR1 MNHNS and CDR2 SASEGT. V lost 7 bases to trimming and J lost 11 bases, with 20 bases between them. The CDR3 is 13 residues long. The CDR3 protein is CASTTAWGRGAFF. DNA of the CDR3: TGTGCCAGCACCACAGCTTGGGGGCGCGGTGCTTTCTTT.

This clone turned up a few times. This sequence joins TRBV28 and TRBJ1-2; D is possibly TRBD1 (5 bases). V was cut by 6 bases and J by 1 base, with 15 bases left in between. This CDR3 spans 15 amino acids. CDR1 is MDHEN, CDR2 SYDVKM, per germline. The CDR3 region is CASRGVELHNYGYTF. For the CDR3, the DNA is TGTGCCAGCAGAGGGGTGGAATTGCATAACTATGGCTACACCTTC.

The chain has TRBV6-1 and TRBJ1-5; 11 nucleotides line up with TRBD1. V lost 6 bases, J lost 7 bases, and 5 bases stayed unmatched. The germline gives CDR1 MNHNS, CDR2 SASEGT. The CDR3 spans 14 residues. The CDR3 DNA reads TGTGCCAGCAGATCGGGACAGGGGGACCAGCCCCAGCATTTT. Protein sequence: CASRSGQGDQPQHF.

The chain employs TRBV4-2 and TRBJ2-7; 13 bases match TRBD2. Germline CDR1 is LGHNA and CDR2 is YNFKEQ. Trimming cost V 0 bases and J 0 bases; bases outside gene matches: 2. This CDR3 has 17 residues. CDR3 sequence (DNA): TGTGCCAGCAGCCAAGATGGGACTAGCGGGGCCTCCTACGAGCAGTACTTC. It is translated as CASSQDGTSGASYEQYF.

The V and J genes are TRBV7-2 and TRBJ2-1, with TRBD1 matching 12 bases. V gave up 0 bases and J gave up 6 bases; unmatched junction bases: 0. This CDR3 is 15 amino acids long. Germline V gene sequence: CDR1 SGHTA, CDR2 FQGNSA. The CDR3 DNA follows: TGTGCCAGCAGCTTAGCGGGACAGGGGGCCAATGAGCAGTTCTTC. The encoded protein is CASSLAGQGANEQFF. The full variable domain, rest sourced from reference TRBV7-2 and TRBJ2-1, is GAGVSQSPSNKVTEKGKDVELRCDPISGHTALYWYRQSLGQGLEFLIYFQGNSAPDKSGLPSDRFSAERTGGSVSTLTIQRTQQEDSAVYLCASSLAGQGANEQFFGPGTRLTVL.

The rearrangement joins TRBV29-1 to TRBJ1-3; maybe TRBD1 (6 bases). Germline V gives CDR1 SQVTM, CDR2 ANQGSEA. The CDR3 is 14 amino acids. Trimming stripped 7 bases from V and 3 bases from J, with 16 bases between. CDR3 in amino acids: CSAGQLEGGNTIYF. CDR3 DNA sequence: TGCAGCGCAGGACAGCTTGAAGGTGGAAACACCATATATTTT.

CDR3 loop: CASRSLLGLESDTQYF. The CDR3 coding sequence is TGTGCCAGCAGAAGCCTCTTAGGACTAGAGAGTGATACGCAGTATTTT. J is TRBJ2-3 and V is TRBV7-9, with 7 bases that match TRBD2. The V and J ends lost 6 bases and 6 bases, in that order; junction bases with no gene match: 15. CDR3 length equals 16 residues. Germline CDR1 SEHNR, CDR2 FQNEAQ (reference sequence).

This chain connects TRBV6-5 to TRBJ2-1, with D perhaps matching TRBD1 (6 bases). CDR3 size: 13 residues. Between the trimmed V and J ends, which lost 6 bases and 8 bases, there was a span of 14 bases. Germline V gene data show CDR1 as MNHEY and CDR2 as SVGAGI. The CDR3 here is CASRLQGSDEQFF. CDR3 DNA sequence: TGTGCCAGCAGACTACAGGGTTCGGATGAGCAGTTCTTC.

This chain links TRBV28 with TRBJ2-7; TRBD2 is a possible D gene (6 bases). The CDR3 covers 13 residues. Germline V gene sequence: CDR1 MDHEN, CDR2 SYDVKM. Trimming shortened V by 10 bases and J by 6 bases, and 19 bases separated the two germline ends. The CDR3 loop reads CATALEGLGEQYF. The CDR3 region has the DNA TGTGCCACAGCGTTGGAGGGGCTGGGCGAGCAGTACTTC.

J is TRBJ2-3 and V is TRBV2; TRBD1 agrees at 7 bases. V lost 6 bases to trimming and J lost 3 bases; unmatched junction nucleotides: 6. Germline V CDR1 and CDR2: SNHLY, FYNNEI. CDR3 size: 14 residues. CDR3 nucleotides: TGTGCCAGCAGAGCTATACAGGGGACAGATACGCAGTATTTT. Its translation is CASRAIQGTDTQYF.

This clone occurred once. V usage is TRBV2 and J usage is TRBJ2-7, with D possibly matching TRBD1 (6 bases). Germline CDR1 reads SNHLY; CDR2 reads FYNNEI. The CDR3 totals 13 residues. The V gene lost 6 bases and the J gene lost 3 bases, with 12 bases spanning the gap. This CDR3 is CASREDSGYEQYF. The CDR3, as DNA: TGTGCCAGCAGGGAGGACAGTGGCTACGAGCAGTACTTC.

The chain carries TRBV18 and TRBJ2-2, with 7 bases aligning to TRBD1. The length of the CDR3 is 16 residues. J lost 4 bases, V lost 3 bases, and 8 bases had no gene match. Germline V gene data show CDR1 as KGHSH and CDR2 as LQKENI. CDR3 residues: CASSPFDRDGTGELFF. CDR3 DNA: TGTGCCAGCTCACCCTTCGACAGGGATGGCACCGGGGAGCTGTTTTTT.

The rearrangement uses TRBV19 and TRBJ2-7, with D maybe TRBD1 (6 bases). V lost 9 bases and J lost 0, with 15 bases in between. From germline, CDR1 is LNHDA and CDR2 SQIVND (reference sequence). The length of the CDR3 is 14 residues. The CDR3 nucleotides are TGTGCCAGCCGACCTCGGGACAACTCCTACGAGCAGTACTTC. It codes for CASRPRDNSYEQYF. The full variable domain, rest sourced from reference TRBV19 and TRBJ2-7, is DGGITQSPKYLFRKEGQNVTLSCEQNLNHDAMYWYRQDPGQGLRLIYYSQIVNDFQKGDIAEGYSVSREKKESFPLTVTSAQKNPTAFYLCASRPRDNSYEQYFGPGTRLTVT.

V gene TRBV27 combines with J gene TRBJ1-1, with D maybe TRBD1 (6 bases). The V and J ends lost 5 bases and 1 base respectively, with 8 bases between them. This CDR3 is 13 amino acids long. Germline CDR1 and CDR2: MNHEY and SMNVEV (reference sequence). The CDR3 region is CASSRQENTEAFF. The CDR3 DNA reads TGTGCCAGCAGTCGACAGGAGAACACTGAAGCTTTCTTT.

This clone was found once. The chain combines TRBV4-2 with TRBJ1-5; D ambiguous. Trimming left V 1 base short and J 1 base short, with 11 bases between. The germline CDR1 and CDR2 sequences are LGHNA and YNFKEQ. This CDR3 region has 16 residues. The CDR3 region is CASSQVAPRSNQPQHF. In nucleotides, the CDR3 is TGTGCCAGCAGCCAAGTTGCCCCTAGGAGCAATCAGCCCCAGCATTTT.

This sequence joins TRBV19 and TRBJ1-5; D uncertain. Trimming took off 5 bases at V and 7 bases at J, with 15 bases between the two ends. Germline V gene sequence: CDR1 LNHDA, CDR2 SQIVND (reference sequence). The CDR3 spans 14 residues. CDR3 in amino acids: CASSAGRREQPQHF. CDR3 bases: TGTGCCAGTAGTGCAGGACGGAGGGAACAGCCCCAGCATTTT.

This chain uses TRBV5-1 with TRBJ2-4; perhaps TRBD2 as D (6 bases). CDR1 and CDR2 (germline): SGHRS, YFSETQ. CDR3 size: 14 residues. Trimming shortened V by 3 bases and J by 7 bases, and 14 bases separated the two germline ends. CDR3 protein: CASSSTSSSNIQYF. The CDR3 nucleotides read TGCGCCAGCAGCTCAACTAGCTCTAGTAACATTCAGTACTTC.

Comments on this clone: Germline is not matched at one junction end, which may reflect a read error. The chain carries TRBV7-2 and TRBJ2-1; D perhaps matches TRBD2 (5 bases). This CDR3 spans 12 amino acids. Germline V CDR1 and CDR2: SGHTA, FQGNSA. The CDR3 sequence: CASSLARNEQFF. For the CDR3, the DNA is TGTGCCAGCAGTTTAGCGCGGAATGAGCAGTTCTTC.